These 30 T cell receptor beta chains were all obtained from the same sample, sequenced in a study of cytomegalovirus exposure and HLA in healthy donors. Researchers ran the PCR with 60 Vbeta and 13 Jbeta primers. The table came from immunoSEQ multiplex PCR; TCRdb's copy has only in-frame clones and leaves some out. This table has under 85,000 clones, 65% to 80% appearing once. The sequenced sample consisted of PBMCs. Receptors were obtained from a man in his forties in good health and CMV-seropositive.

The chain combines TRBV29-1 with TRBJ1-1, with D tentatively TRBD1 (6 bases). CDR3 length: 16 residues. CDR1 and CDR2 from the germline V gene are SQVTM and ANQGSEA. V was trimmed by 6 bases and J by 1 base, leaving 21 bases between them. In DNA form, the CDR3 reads TGCAGCGTGATTCCGGGACACTCTCCCGGGAACACTGAAGCTTTCTTT. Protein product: CSVIPGHSPGNTEAFF.

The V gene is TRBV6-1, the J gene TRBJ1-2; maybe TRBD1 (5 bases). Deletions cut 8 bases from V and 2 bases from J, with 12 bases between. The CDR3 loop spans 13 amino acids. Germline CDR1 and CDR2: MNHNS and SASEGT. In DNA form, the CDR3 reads TGTGCCAGCGTGGGGCAGGTGAACTATGGCTACACCTTC. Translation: CASVGQVNYGYTF.

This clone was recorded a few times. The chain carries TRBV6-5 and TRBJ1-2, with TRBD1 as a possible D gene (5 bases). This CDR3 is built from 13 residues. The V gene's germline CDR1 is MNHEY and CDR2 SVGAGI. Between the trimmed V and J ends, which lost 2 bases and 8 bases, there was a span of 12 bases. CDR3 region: CASSYRAGKGYTF. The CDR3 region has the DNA TGTGCCAGCAGTTACCGGGCAGGGAAGGGCTACACCTTC.

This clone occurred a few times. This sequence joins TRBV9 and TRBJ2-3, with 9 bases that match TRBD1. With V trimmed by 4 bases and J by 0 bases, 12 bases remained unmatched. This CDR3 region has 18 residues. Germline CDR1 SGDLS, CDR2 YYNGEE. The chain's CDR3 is CASSYRADRGGSTDTQYF. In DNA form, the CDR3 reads TGTGCCAGCAGCTACCGAGCAGACAGGGGGGGTAGCACAGATACGCAGTATTTT.

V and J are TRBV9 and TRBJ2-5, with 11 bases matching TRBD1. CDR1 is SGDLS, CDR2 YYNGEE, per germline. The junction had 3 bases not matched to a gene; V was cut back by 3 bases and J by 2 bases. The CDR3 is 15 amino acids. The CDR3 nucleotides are TGTGCCAGCAGCGCCAGGGACAGGGGGCAAGAGACCCAGTACTTC. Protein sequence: CASSARDRGQETQYF. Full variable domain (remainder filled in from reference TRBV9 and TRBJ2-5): DSGVTQTPKHLITATGQRVTLRCSPRSGDLSVYWYQQSLDQGLQFLIQYYNGEERAKGNILERFSAQQFPDLHSELNLSSLELGDSALYFCASSARDRGQETQYFGPGTRLLVL.

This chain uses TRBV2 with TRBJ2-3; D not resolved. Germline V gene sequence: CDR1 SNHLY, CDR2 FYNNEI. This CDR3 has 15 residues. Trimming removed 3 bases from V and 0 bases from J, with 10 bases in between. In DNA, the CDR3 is TGTGCCAGCAGTGAGACACGAACTAGCACAGATACGCAGTATTTT. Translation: CASSETRTSTDTQYF. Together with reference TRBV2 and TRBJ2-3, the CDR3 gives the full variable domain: EPEVTQTPSHQVTQMGQEVILRCVPISNHLYFYWYRQILGQKVEFLVSFYNNEISEKSEIFDDQFSVERPDGSNFTLKIRSTKLEDSAMYFCASSETRTSTDTQYFGPGTRLTVL.

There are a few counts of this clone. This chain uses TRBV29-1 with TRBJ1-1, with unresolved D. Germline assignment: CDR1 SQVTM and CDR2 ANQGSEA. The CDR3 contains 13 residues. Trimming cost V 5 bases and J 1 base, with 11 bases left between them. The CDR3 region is CSVQPGQNTEAFF. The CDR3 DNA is TGCAGCGTTCAACCAGGCCAGAACACTGAAGCTTTCTTT.

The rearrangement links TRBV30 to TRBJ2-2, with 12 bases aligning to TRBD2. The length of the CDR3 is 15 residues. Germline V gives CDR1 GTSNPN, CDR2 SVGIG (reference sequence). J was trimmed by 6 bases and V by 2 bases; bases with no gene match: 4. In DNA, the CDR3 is TGTGCCTGGAGTCCCGGACTAGCGGGGCCCGGGGAGCTGTTTTTT. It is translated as CAWSPGLAGPGELFF.

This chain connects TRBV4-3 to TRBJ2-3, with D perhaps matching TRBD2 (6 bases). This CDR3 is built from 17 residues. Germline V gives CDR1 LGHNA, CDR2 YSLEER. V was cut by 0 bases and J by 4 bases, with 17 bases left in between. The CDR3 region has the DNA TGCGCCAGCAGCCAAGATCATGTAGCAACTAGCCCAGATACGCAGTATTTT. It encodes CASSQDHVATSPDTQYF.

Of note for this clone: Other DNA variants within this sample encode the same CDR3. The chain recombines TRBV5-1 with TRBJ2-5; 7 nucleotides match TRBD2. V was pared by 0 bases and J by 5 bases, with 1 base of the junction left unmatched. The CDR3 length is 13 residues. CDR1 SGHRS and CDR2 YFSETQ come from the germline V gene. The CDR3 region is CASSLGGGETQYF. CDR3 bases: TGCGCCAGCAGCTTGGGGGGGGGTGAGACCCAGTACTTC.

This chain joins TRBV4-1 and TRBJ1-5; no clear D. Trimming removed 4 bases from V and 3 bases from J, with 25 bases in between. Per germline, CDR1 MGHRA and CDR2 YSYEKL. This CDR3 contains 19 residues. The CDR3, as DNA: TGCGCCAGCAGCCGGAAAAGCTCGGCGGGCCTGAACAACAATCAGCCCCAGCATTTT. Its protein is CASSRKSSAGLNNNQPQHF.

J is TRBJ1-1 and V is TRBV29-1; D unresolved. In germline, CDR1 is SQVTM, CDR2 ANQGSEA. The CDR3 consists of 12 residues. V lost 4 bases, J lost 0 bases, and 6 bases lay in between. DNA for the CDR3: TGCAGCGTTGGAGGAGTGAACACTGAAGCTTTCTTT. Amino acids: CSVGGVNTEAFF.

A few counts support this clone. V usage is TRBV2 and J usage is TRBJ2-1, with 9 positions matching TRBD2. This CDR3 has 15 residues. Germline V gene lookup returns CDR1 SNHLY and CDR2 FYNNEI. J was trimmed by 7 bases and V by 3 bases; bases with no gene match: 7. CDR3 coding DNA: TGTGCCAGCAGTGAGGTGCGGGGGGGCGGGAATGAGCAGTTCTTC. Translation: CASSEVRGGGNEQFF.

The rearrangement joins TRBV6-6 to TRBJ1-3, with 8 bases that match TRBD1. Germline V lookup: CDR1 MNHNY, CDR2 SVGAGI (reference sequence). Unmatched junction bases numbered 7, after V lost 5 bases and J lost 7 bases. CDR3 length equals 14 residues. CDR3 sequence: CASSKQGGGNTIYF. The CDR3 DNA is TGTGCCAGCAGTAAACAGGGGGGTGGTAACACCATATATTTT.

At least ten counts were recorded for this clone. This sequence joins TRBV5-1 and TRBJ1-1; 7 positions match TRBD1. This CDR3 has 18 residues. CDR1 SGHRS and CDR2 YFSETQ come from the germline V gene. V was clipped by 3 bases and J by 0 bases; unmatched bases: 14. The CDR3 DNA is TGCGCCAGCAGCTCGACGAAAGGGACAGCCTACGTGAACACTGAAGCTTTCTTT. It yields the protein CASSSTKGTAYVNTEAFF.

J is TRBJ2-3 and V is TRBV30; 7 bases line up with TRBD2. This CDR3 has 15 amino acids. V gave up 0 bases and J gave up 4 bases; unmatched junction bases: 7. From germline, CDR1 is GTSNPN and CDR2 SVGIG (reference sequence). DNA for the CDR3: TGTGCCTGGAGTGTACGCGGGGGAAGGGCAGATACGCAGTATTTT. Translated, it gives CAWSVRGGRADTQYF. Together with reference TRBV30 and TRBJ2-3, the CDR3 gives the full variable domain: SQTIHQWPATLVQPVGSPLSLECTVEGTSNPNLYWYRQAAGRGLQLLFYSVGIGQISSEVPQNLSASRPQDRQFILSSKKLLLSDSGFYLCAWSVRGGRADTQYFGPGTRLTVL.

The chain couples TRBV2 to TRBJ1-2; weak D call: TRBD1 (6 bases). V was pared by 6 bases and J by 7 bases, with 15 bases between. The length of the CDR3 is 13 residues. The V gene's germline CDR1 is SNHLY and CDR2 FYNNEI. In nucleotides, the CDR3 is TGTGCCAGCAGACCCACAGGGCCGGGTGGCTACACCTTC. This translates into CASRPTGPGGYTF.

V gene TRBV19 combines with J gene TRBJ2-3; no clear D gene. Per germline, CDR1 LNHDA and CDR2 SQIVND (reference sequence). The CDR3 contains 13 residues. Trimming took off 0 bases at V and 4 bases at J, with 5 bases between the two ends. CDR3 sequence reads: CASSIEAADTQYF. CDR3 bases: TGTGCCAGTAGTATAGAGGCGGCAGATACGCAGTATTTT. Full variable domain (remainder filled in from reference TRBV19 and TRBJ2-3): DGGITQSPKYLFRKEGQNVTLSCEQNLNHDAMYWYRQDPGQGLRLIYYSQIVNDFQKGDIAEGYSVSREKKESFPLTVTSAQKNPTAFYLCASSIEAADTQYFGPGTRLTVL.

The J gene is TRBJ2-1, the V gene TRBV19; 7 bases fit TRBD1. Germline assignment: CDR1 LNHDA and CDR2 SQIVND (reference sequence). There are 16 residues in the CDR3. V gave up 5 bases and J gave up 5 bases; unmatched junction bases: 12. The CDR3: CASSHLHRGSHNEQFF. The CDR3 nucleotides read TGTGCCAGTAGTCATCTTCACAGGGGTAGCCACAATGAGCAGTTCTTC.

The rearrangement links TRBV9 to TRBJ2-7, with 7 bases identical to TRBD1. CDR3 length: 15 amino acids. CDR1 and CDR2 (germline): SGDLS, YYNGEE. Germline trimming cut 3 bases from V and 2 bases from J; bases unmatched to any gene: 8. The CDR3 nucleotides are TGTGCCAGCAGCGAACGACAGGGAATTACCTACGAGCAGTACTTC. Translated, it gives CASSERQGITYEQYF.

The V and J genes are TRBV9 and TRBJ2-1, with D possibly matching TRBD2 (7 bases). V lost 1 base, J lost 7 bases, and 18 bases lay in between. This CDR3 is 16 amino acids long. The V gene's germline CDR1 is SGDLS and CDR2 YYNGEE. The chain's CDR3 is CASSVSLGGGPNEQFF. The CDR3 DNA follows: TGTGCCAGCAGCGTAAGTCTTGGGGGGGGGCCGAATGAGCAGTTCTTC.

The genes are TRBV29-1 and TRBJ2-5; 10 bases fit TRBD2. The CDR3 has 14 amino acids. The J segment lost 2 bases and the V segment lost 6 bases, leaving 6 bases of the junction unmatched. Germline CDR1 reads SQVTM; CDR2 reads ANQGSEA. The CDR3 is CSVRGTSVQETQYF. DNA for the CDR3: TGCAGCGTGAGGGGGACTAGCGTACAAGAGACCCAGTACTTC.

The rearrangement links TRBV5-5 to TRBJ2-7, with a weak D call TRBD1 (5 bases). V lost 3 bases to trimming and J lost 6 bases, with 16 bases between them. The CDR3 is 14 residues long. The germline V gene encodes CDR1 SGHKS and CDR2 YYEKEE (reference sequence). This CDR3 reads CASSSTTQGGEQYF. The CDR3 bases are TGTGCCAGCAGCTCAACAACTCAGGGTGGCGAGCAGTACTTC.

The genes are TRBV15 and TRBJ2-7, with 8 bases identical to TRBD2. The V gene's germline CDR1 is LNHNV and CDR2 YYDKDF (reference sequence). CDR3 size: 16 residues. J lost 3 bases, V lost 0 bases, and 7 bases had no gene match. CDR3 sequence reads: CATSRDLAGGFYEQYF. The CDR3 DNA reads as TGTGCCACCAGCAGAGATCTTGCGGGAGGTTTCTACGAGCAGTACTTC.

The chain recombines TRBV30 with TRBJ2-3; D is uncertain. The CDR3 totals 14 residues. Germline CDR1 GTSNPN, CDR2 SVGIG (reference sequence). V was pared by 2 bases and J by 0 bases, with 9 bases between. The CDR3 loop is CAWSPGLSTDTQYF. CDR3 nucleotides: TGTGCCTGGAGTCCTGGCCTTAGCACAGATACGCAGTATTTT. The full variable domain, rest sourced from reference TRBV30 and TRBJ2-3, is SQTIHQWPATLVQPVGSPLSLECTVEGTSNPNLYWYRQAAGRGLQLLFYSVGIGQISSEVPQNLSASRPQDRQFILSSKKLLLSDSGFYLCAWSPGLSTDTQYFGPGTRLTVL.

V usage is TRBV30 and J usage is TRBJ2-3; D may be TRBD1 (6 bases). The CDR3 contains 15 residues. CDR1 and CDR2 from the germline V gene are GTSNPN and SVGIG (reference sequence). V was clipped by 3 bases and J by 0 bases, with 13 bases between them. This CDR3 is CAWRRGSPSTDTQYF. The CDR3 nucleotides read TGTGCCTGGAGGAGGGGGTCGCCTAGCACAGATACGCAGTATTTT.

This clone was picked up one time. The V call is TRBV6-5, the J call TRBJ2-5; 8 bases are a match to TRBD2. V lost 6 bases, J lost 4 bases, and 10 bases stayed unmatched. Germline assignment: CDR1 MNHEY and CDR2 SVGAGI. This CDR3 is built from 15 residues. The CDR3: CASSWGLREVETQYF. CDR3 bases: TGTGCCAGCAGCTGGGGGTTGCGGGAGGTAGAGACCCAGTACTTC.

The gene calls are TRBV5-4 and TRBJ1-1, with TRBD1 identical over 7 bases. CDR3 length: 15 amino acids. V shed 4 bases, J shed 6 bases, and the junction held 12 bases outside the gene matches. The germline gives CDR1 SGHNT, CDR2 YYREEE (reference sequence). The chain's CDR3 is CASSPTGQESSEAFF. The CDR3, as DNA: TGTGCCAGCAGCCCTACCGGACAGGAATCCTCTGAAGCTTTCTTT.

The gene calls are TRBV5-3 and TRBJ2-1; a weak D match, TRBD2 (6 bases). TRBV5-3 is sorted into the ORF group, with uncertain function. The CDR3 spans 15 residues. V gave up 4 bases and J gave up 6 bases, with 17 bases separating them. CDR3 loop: CARSPGTSNLNEQFF. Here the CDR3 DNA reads TGTGCCAGAAGCCCCGGGACTTCCAACCTCAATGAGCAGTTCTTC.

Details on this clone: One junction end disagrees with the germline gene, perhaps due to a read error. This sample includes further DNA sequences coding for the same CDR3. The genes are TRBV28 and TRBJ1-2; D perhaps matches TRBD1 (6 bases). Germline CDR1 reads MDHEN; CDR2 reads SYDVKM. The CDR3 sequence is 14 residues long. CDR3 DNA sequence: TGCGCCAGCAGCCTTTCGTTGGGGGCGCAGAGCTACACCTTC. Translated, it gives CASSLSLGAQSYTF.